These 3 T cell receptor beta chains originate from one sample sequenced in a study of T cell responses to AZD1222 COVID-19 vaccine. The repertoire was sequenced with immunoSEQ multiplex PCR; TCRdb's copy has only in-frame clones and lacks some. Among more than 95,000 clones listed, roughly 88% were seen once. The sample in question was peripheral blood, obtained on day 0 of AZD1222 vaccination. These receptors originate from an adult in good health.

The chain joins TRBV27 to TRBJ2-3; D is uncertain. The V and J ends lost 7 bases and 5 bases respectively, with 13 bases between them. Germline V gene lookup returns CDR1 MNHEY and CDR2 SMNVEV (reference sequence). The CDR3 has 13 amino acids. The CDR3 reads CASTPNPGDTQYF. CDR3 nucleotides: TGTGCCAGCACCCCCAACCCCGGAGATACGCAGTATTTT.

V gene TRBV5-4 combines with J gene TRBJ1-1, with unresolved D. There are 15 residues in the CDR3. The V end was cut by 3 bases, the J end by 2 bases, with 14 bases between. Germline assignment: CDR1 SGHNT and CDR2 YYREEE (reference sequence). CDR3 sequence: CASSSPGSANTEAFF. The CDR3 DNA follows: TGTGCCAGCAGCTCACCTGGGTCGGCAAACACTGAAGCTTTCTTT.

V and J are TRBV29-1 and TRBJ1-4, with TRBD1 as a possible D gene (5 bases). This CDR3 spans 16 amino acids. V lost 4 bases and J lost 3, with 18 bases in between. Germline loops: CDR1 SQVTM, CDR2 ANQGSEA. The chain's CDR3 is CSVGDGGSAANEKLFF. In DNA form, the CDR3 reads TGCAGCGTTGGGGATGGGGGGTCGGCGGCTAATGAAAAACTGTTTTTT.